Given below is one T cell receptor (beta chain) in context. Its antigen remains unknown. This record belongs to a study of T cell responses to AZD1222 COVID-19 vaccine. Broader study findings: The CD4 TCRs associated with vaccination extended across spike and predominated at 160-218 and 743-854. Elevations in Spike-specific TCR breadth and depth followed administration of two AZD1222 doses. Repertoires were collected only later (after the peak T cell response had occurred).

Measured with immunoSEQ multiplex PCR; TCRdb has only the in-frame clones, and not every one. The sample gives 120,000 to 150,000 clones, about 93% of which show up once; under 2% is in the top ten. Germline lookup yields CDR1 SGHRS and CDR2 YFSETQ. V was clipped by 4 bases and J by 5 bases; unmatched bases: 3. The CDR3 contains 13 residues. The chain carries TRBV5-1 and TRBJ2-1, with 7 positions matching TRBD2. This material consisted of peripheral blood, taken on day 0 of AZD1222 vaccination. The source of this sequence is an adult in good health. The CDR3 bases are TGCGCCAGCAGCGGAAGCGGGAACAATGAGCAGTTCTTC. This codes for CASSGSGNNEQFF.